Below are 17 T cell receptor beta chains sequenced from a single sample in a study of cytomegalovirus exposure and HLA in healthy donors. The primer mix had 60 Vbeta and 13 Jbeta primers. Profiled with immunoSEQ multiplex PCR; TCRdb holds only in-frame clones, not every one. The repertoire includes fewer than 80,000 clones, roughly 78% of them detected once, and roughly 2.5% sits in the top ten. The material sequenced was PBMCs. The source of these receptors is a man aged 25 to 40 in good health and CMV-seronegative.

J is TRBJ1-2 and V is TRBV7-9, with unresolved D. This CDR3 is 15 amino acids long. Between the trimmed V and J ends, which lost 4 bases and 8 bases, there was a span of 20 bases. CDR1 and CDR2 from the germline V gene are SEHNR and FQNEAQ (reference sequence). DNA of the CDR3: TGTGCCAGCAGCTCCTATCGGCCCAGGCAACGGGGCTACACCTTC. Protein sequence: CASSSYRPRQRGYTF.

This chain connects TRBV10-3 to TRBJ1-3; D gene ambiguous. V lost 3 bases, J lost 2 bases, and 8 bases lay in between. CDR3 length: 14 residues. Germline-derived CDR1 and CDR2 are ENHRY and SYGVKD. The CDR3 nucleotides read TGTGCCATCAGTGAACCTGAGGCTGGAAACACCATATATTTT. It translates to CAISEPEAGNTIYF.

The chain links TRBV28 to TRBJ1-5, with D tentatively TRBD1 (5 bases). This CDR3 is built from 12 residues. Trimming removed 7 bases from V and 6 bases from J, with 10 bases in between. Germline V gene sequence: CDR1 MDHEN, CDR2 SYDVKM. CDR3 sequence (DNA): TGTGCCAGCACGTATGGGGCTCAGCCCCAGCATTTT. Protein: CASTYGAQPQHF. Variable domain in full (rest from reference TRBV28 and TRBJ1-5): DVKVTQSSRYLVKRTGEKVFLECVQDMDHENMFWYRQDPGLGLRLIYFSYDVKMKEKGDIPEGYSVSREKKERFSLILESASTNQTSMYLCASTYGAQPQHFGDGTRLSIL.

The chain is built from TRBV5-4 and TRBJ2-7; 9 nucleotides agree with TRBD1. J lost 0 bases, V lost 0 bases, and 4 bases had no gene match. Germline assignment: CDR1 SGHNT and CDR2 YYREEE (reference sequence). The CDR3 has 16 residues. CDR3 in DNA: TGTGCCAGCAGCTTGGGTCGGACAGGGGTCTCCTACGAGCAGTACTTC. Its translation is CASSLGRTGVSYEQYF.

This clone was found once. CDR3 protein: CASSERSDNRGSSYNEQFF. The CDR3 DNA reads as TGCGCCAGCAGTGAGAGATCCGACAACAGGGGGAGCTCCTACAATGAGCAGTTCTTC. The chain employs TRBV10-1 and TRBJ2-1; TRBD1 matches at 8 bases. Trimming cost V 2 bases and J 0 bases; bases outside gene matches: 12. Looked up from germline, CDR1 is WNHNN and CDR2 is SYGVQD (reference sequence). This CDR3 is built from 19 residues.

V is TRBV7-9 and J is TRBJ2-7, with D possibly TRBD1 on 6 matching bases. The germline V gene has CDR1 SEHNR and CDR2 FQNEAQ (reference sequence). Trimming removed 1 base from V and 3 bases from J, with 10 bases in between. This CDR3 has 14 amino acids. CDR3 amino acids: CASSLDRVGYEQYF. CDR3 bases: TGTGCCAGCAGCTTAGACAGGGTAGGCTACGAGCAGTACTTC. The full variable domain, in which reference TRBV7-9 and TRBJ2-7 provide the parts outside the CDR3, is DTGVSQNPRHKITKRGQNVTFRCDPISEHNRLYWYRQTLGQGPEFLTYFQNEAQLEKSRLLSDRFSAERPKGSFSTLEIQRTEQGDSAMYLCASSLDRVGYEQYFGPGTRLTVT.

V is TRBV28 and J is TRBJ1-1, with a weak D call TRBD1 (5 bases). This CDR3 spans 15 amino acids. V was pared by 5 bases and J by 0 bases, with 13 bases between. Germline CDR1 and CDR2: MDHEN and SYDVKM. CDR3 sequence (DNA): TGTGCCAGCAGTACCCTACAGGTTCTGAACACTGAAGCTTTCTTT. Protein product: CASSTLQVLNTEAFF.

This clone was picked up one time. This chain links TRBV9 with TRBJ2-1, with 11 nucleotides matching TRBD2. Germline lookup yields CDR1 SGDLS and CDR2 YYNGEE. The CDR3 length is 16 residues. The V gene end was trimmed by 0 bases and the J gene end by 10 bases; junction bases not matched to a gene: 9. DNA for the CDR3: TGTGCCAGCAGCGTAGAATGGAGACTAGCGGGGCAGGAGCAGTTCTTC. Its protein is CASSVEWRLAGQEQFF.

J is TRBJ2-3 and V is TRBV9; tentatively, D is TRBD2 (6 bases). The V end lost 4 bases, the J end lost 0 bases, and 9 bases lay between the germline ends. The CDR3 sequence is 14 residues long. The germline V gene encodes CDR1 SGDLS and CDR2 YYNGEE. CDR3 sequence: CASSPSGSTDTQYF. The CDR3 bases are TGTGCCAGCAGCCCGAGCGGGAGCACAGATACGCAGTATTTT.

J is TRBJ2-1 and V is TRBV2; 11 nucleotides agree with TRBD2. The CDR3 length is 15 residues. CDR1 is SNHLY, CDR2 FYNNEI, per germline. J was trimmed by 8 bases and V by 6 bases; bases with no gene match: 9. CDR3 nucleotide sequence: TGTGCCAGCAGGGGATTTAGCGGGAGGGCCGATGAGCAGTTCTTC. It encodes CASRGFSGRADEQFF.

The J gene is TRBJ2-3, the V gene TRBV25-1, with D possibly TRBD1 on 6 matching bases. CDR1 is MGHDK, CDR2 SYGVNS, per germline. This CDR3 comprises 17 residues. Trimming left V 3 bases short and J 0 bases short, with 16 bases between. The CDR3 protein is CASSDPQGSPSTDTQYF. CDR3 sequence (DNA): TGTGCCAGCAGTGATCCACAGGGTTCCCCTAGCACAGATACGCAGTATTTT. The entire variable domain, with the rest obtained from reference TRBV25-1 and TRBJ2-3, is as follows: EADIYQTPRYLVIGTGKKITLECSQTMGHDKMYWYQQDPGMELHLIHYSYGVNSTEKGDLSSESTVSRIRTEHFPLTLESARPSHTSQYLCASSDPQGSPSTDTQYFGPGTRLTVL.

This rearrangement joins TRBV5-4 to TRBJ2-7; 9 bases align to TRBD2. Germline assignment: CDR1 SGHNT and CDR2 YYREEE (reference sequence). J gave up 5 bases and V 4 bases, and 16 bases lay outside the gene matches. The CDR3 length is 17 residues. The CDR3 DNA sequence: TGTGCCAGCAGCCCCACTTTGGGACTAGCAAGGGTCGACGAGCAGTACTTC. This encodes CASSPTLGLARVDEQYF. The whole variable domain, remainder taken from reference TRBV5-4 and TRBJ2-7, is ETGVTQSPTHLIKTRGQQVTLRCSSQSGHNTVSWYQQALGQGPQFIFQYYREEENGRGNFPPRFSGLQFPNYSSELNVNALELDDSALYLCASSPTLGLARVDEQYFGPGTRLTVT.

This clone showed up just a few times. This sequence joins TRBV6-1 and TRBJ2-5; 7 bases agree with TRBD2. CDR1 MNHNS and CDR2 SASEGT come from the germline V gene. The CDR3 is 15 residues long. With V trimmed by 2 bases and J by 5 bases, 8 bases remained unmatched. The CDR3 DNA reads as TGTGCCAGCAGTGAACAGGAGGGAGGGGTGGAGACCCAGTACTTC. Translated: CASSEQEGGVETQYF.

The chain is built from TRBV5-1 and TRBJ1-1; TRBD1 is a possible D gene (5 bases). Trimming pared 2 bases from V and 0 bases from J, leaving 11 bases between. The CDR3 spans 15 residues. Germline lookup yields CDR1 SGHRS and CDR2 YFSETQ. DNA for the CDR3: TGCGCCAGCAGCTTACTGGGGCTGTTGAACACTGAAGCTTTCTTT. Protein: CASSLLGLLNTEAFF.

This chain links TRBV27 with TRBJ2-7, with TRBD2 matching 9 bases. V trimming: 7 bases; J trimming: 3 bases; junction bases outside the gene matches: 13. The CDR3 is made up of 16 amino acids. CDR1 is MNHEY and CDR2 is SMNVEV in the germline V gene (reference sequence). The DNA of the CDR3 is TGTGCCAGCATGAGGATCCCGACTAGCGGAGACTACGAGCAGTACTTC. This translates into CASMRIPTSGDYEQYF.

For the CDR3, the DNA is TGTGCCAGCAGCCACGCGGGCAACTATGGCTACACCTTC. It codes for CASSHAGNYGYTF. The chain has TRBV4-2 and TRBJ1-2; D is uncertain. Trimming removed 3 bases at V and 2 bases at J, with 7 bases between. The germline gives CDR1 LGHNA, CDR2 YNFKEQ. CDR3 size: 13 residues.

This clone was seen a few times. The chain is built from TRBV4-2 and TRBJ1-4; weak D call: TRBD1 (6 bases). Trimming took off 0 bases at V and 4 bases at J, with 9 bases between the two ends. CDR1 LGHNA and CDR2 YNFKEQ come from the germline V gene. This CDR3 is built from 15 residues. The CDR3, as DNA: TGTGCCAGCAGCCAAGATGGACAGCGTAATGAAAAACTGTTTTTT. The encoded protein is CASSQDGQRNEKLFF.